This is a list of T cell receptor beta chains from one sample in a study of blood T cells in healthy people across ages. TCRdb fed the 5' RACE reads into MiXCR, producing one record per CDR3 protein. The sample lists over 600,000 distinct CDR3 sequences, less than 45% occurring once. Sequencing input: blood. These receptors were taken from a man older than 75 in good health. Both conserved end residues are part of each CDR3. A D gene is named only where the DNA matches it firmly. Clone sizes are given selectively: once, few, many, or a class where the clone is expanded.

CDR3 DNA: TGTGCCAGCAGCCAAAGAAAGGGACAGGGAAGGGTTTCACCCCTCCACTTT
CDR3 protein: CASSQRKGQGRVSPLHF
J gene: TRBJ1-6
D gene: TRBD1
clone size: .
V gene: TRBV14

CDR3 DNA: TGTGCCAGCTCACCAACCCGGGACAGGGACCACGAGCAGTACTTC
CDR3 protein: CASSPTRDRDHEQYF
J gene: TRBJ2-7
D gene: TRBD1
clone size: .
V gene: TRBV18

CDR3 DNA: TGCGCCAGCAGCTTGGGTCGGGTCTCTGGGGCCAACGTCCTGACTTTC
CDR3 protein: CASSLGRVSGANVLTF
J gene: TRBJ2-6
D gene: .
clone size: few
V gene: TRBV5-1

CDR3 DNA: TGCAGCGTTGAAGGGGGGCCGAATTATGGCTACACCTTC
CDR3 protein: CSVEGGPNYGYTF
J gene: TRBJ1-2
D gene: .
clone size: few
V gene: TRBV29-1

CDR3 DNA: TGCGCCAGCAGCCAAGATACGGCTAGCGGGAGGCAATACAATGAGCAGTACTTC
CDR3 protein: CASSQDTASGRQYNEQYF
J gene: TRBJ2-7
D gene: TRBD2
clone size: .
V gene: TRBV4-1

CDR3 DNA: TGCGCCAGCAGCCAAGATGAAGGAGAATACTATGGCTACACCTTC
CDR3 protein: CASSQDEGEYYGYTF
J gene: TRBJ1-2
D gene: .
clone size: .
V gene: TRBV4-3

CDR3 DNA: TGTGCCAGTGGACGGGGCGGCGAGCAGTACTTC
CDR3 protein: CASGRGGEQYF
J gene: TRBJ2-7
D gene: .
clone size: .
V gene: TRBV2

CDR3 DNA: TGTGCCAGCACCACTAGGGCGGGAAGTGGTCCAGATACGCAGTATTTT
CDR3 protein: CASTTRAGSGPDTQYF
J gene: TRBJ2-3
D gene: .
clone size: .
V gene: TRBV6-5

CDR3 DNA: TGTGCCAGCAGCCCGACAGGGTCACTTTGGCCCCAGCATTTT
CDR3 protein: CASSPTGSLWPQHF
J gene: TRBJ1-5
D gene: TRBD1
clone size: few
V gene: TRBV7-2

CDR3 DNA: TGCAGCGTTGAATTGGGCTCGGGCACAGATACGCAGTATTTT
CDR3 protein: CSVELGSGTDTQYF
J gene: TRBJ2-3
D gene: .
clone size: many
V gene: TRBV29-1

CDR3 DNA: TGTGCCAGCATCCAAAGGGGGACAGCCGCCTACGAGCAGTACTTC
CDR3 protein: CASIQRGTAAYEQYF
J gene: TRBJ2-7
D gene: TRBD1
clone size: .
V gene: TRBV6-2/TRBV6-3

CDR3 DNA: TGTGCCACCAGTGACAGCTCTGGGACCAAAGAGACCCAGTACTTC
CDR3 protein: CATSDSSGTKETQYF
J gene: TRBJ2-5
D gene: .
clone size: .
V gene: TRBV24-1

CDR3 DNA: TGTGCCAGCAGGCCGACAGGGGGGGTCAATTCACCCCTCCACTTT
CDR3 protein: CASRPTGGVNSPLHF
J gene: TRBJ1-6
D gene: TRBD1
clone size: few
V gene: TRBV6-1

CDR3 DNA: TGTGCCAGCAGCTACGAGGGACAGGTCGATACGCAGTATTTT
CDR3 protein: CASSYEGQVDTQYF
J gene: TRBJ2-3
D gene: TRBD1
clone size: once
V gene: TRBV7-9

CDR3 DNA: TGCAGTGCTAGGGGCGGTATCAGTGCCAAAAACATTCAGTACTTC
CDR3 protein: CSARGGISAKNIQYF
J gene: TRBJ2-4
D gene: .
clone size: .
V gene: TRBV20-1

CDR3 DNA: TGTGCCAGCAGGGTGGGACAGGCGAACACTGAAGCTTTCTTT
CDR3 protein: CASRVGQANTEAFF
J gene: TRBJ1-1
D gene: TRBD1
clone size: .
V gene: TRBV7-6

CDR3 DNA: TGTGCCAGTAGTATTGGTGACAACCTCTACGAGCAGTACTTC
CDR3 protein: CASSIGDNLYEQYF
J gene: TRBJ2-7
D gene: .
clone size: once
V gene: TRBV19

CDR3 DNA: TGCAGTGCCACCGGGACAGTAGTTTTTTTAGAGACCCAGTACTTC
CDR3 protein: CSATGTVVFLETQYF
J gene: TRBJ2-5
D gene: TRBD1
clone size: .
V gene: TRBV20-1

CDR3 DNA: TGTGCCAGCAGCGAACTAGCGGGGGGGCCCTACGAGCAGTACTTC
CDR3 protein: CASSELAGGPYEQYF
J gene: TRBJ2-7
D gene: TRBD2
clone size: few
V gene: TRBV9

CDR3 DNA: TGTGCCAGCAGCTTCAGCGGGATGAACAATGAGCAGTTCTTC
CDR3 protein: CASSFSGMNNEQFF
J gene: TRBJ2-1
D gene: TRBD2
clone size: .
V gene: TRBV3-1

CDR3 DNA: TGTGCCAGCAGCTTGGAAACAGGCCTTTACGAGCAGTACTTC
CDR3 protein: CASSLETGLYEQYF
J gene: TRBJ2-7
D gene: .
clone size: .
V gene: TRBV5-6

CDR3 DNA: TGTGCCAGCAGCTGGGCTAGGGGGACCCAGTACTTC
CDR3 protein: CASSWARGTQYF
J gene: TRBJ2-5
D gene: .
clone size: few
V gene: TRBV13

CDR3 DNA: TGTGCCAGCAGCTTGGGTAGCGGGAGGGGGAGTGAGCAGTTCTTC
CDR3 protein: CASSLGSGRGSEQFF
J gene: TRBJ2-1
D gene: TRBD2
clone size: .
V gene: TRBV7-9

CDR3 DNA: TGTGCCAGCAGCGTCAGAAGCCGGGACACTGAAGCTTTCTTT
CDR3 protein: CASSVRSRDTEAFF
J gene: TRBJ1-1
D gene: .
clone size: few
V gene: TRBV7-9

CDR3 DNA: TGTGCCAGCAGTGTTTCCACAGGGTACGAGCAGTACTTC
CDR3 protein: CASSVSTGYEQYF
J gene: TRBJ2-7
D gene: .
clone size: few
V gene: TRBV27

CDR3 DNA: TGTGCCAGCAGCCAGCCCCCAAGGAACACTGAAGCTTTCTTT
CDR3 protein: CASSQPPRNTEAFF
J gene: TRBJ1-1
D gene: .
clone size: few
V gene: TRBV7-8

CDR3 DNA: TGCGCCAGCAGCTCGGCCACCGATTCACCCCTCCACTTT
CDR3 protein: CASSSATDSPLHF
J gene: TRBJ1-6
D gene: .
clone size: .
V gene: TRBV5-1

CDR3 DNA: TGCAGTGCTACAGAGACAGGGTTTACGAACACTGAAGTTTTCTTT
CDR3 protein: CSATETGFTNTEVFF
J gene: TRBJ1-1
D gene: TRBD1
clone size: .
V gene: TRBV20-1

CDR3 DNA: TGTGCCAGCAGCCACGACAGGGTGGGGACCGGGGAGCTGTTTTTT
CDR3 protein: CASSHDRVGTGELFF
J gene: TRBJ2-2
D gene: TRBD1
clone size: many
V gene: TRBV2

CDR3 DNA: TGTGCCAGCAGTCTAGACTTCACGGTGGGGACTGAAGCTTTCTTT
CDR3 protein: CASSLDFTVGTEAFF
J gene: TRBJ1-1
D gene: .
clone size: .
V gene: TRBV7-2

CDR3 DNA: TGTGCCACCAGCAGAGCCCCAGCGGGCCAAGAGACCCAGTACTTC
CDR3 protein: CATSRAPAGQETQYF
J gene: TRBJ2-5
D gene: .
clone size: .
V gene: TRBV15

CDR3 DNA: TGTGCCAGCAGTTTATCAGGGGTTGGCTACACCTTC
CDR3 protein: CASSLSGVGYTF
J gene: TRBJ1-2
D gene: .
clone size: .
V gene: TRBV27

CDR3 DNA: TGTGCCAGCAGTTACTCTGATTTAGGACCAGATACGCAGTATTTT
CDR3 protein: CASSYSDLGPDTQYF
J gene: TRBJ2-3
D gene: .
clone size: few
V gene: TRBV6-6

CDR3 DNA: TGTGCCAGCAGCCAAGATTCGGGGCCAGATACGCAGTATTTT
CDR3 protein: CASSQDSGPDTQYF
J gene: TRBJ2-3
D gene: .
clone size: .
V gene: TRBV3-1

CDR3 DNA: TGTGCCAGCAGTTACCGGACAGGGAGCAATCAGCCCCAGCATTTT
CDR3 protein: CASSYRTGSNQPQHF
J gene: TRBJ1-5
D gene: TRBD1
clone size: once
V gene: TRBV6-5